Presented here are 15 T cell receptor beta chains from one specimen sequenced in a study of CXCR3-negative and CXCR3-positive naive CD8 T cells. General study findings and limits: Comparison of naive cells showed more hydrophobic TRB CDR3s in CXCR3-positive than in CXCR3-negative naive cells.

The authors made the TRB cDNA libraries by 5' RACE using UMI labels. With the 5' RACE reads reprocessed, TCRdb shows one record per CDR3 protein and no DNA. The ten top clones account for 0.62%, within a sample of 75,000 to 90,000 distinct CDR3 sequences. These TCRs are of unknown antigen specificity. The source material was naive CXCR3+ CD8+ T cells from blood. Subset given: CD45RO-CCR7+CD27+CD95- naive CD8+ T cells expressing CXCR3 (TNR3+). Receptors were obtained from a human donor in good health. Some clones in this sample may be carry-over from other donors' samples.

This rearrangement joins TRBV5-1 to TRBJ1-1. Per germline, CDR1 SGHRS and CDR2 YFSETQ. The CDR3 is made up of 15 amino acids. The CDR3 protein is CASSPRGYGGTEAFF.

The genes are TRBV4-1 and TRBJ2-4; TCRdb's D call, TRBD1, is unchecked because there is no DNA. CDR1 MGHRA and CDR2 YSYEKL come from the germline V gene. This CDR3 has 14 amino acids. This chain's CDR3 is CASSQVGGQNIQYF.

This rearrangement joins TRBV28 to TRBJ2-2. The CDR3 runs 14 residues. Germline V gives CDR1 MDHEN, CDR2 SYDVKM. This chain's CDR3 is CASSLLPNTGELFF.

The rearrangement uses TRBV28 and TRBJ2-5; TCRdb's D call, TRBD1, is unchecked because there is no DNA. The germline V gene encodes CDR1 MDHEN and CDR2 SYDVKM. The CDR3 extends over 14 amino acids. The CDR3 loop is CASSPGIPQETQYF.

V gene TRBV5-6 combines with J gene TRBJ2-3; no DNA is available, so the TRBD2 call from TCRdb remains unchecked. Germline V lookup: CDR1 SGHDT, CDR2 YYEEEE. This CDR3 comprises 16 residues. The CDR3 sequence is CASSSTSSASTDTQYF. The full variable domain, in which reference TRBV5-6 and TRBJ2-3 provide the parts outside the CDR3, is DAGVTQSPTHLIKTRGQQVTLRCSPKSGHDTVSWYQQALGQGPQFIFQYYEEEERQRGNFPDRFSGHQFPNYSSELNVNALLLGDSALYLCASSSTSSASTDTQYFGPGTRLTVL.

The chain carries TRBV28 and TRBJ2-7; TCRdb proposes TRBD2, but this gene call is untestable without DNA. The CDR3 totals 12 residues. Germline V gene sequence: CDR1 MDHEN, CDR2 SYDVKM. The CDR3 loop is CASSLLAGEQYF.

CDR3: CASSPGTSGSSAKNIQYF. The chain combines TRBV28 with TRBJ2-4; the D call from TCRdb, TRBD2, cannot be confirmed without DNA. The germline gives CDR1 MDHEN, CDR2 SYDVKM. This CDR3 is built from 18 residues.

The rearrangement uses TRBV28 and TRBJ2-7; there is no DNA to check the TCRdb D call of TRBD2. Germline V gene lookup returns CDR1 MDHEN and CDR2 SYDVKM. The CDR3 covers 14 residues. The CDR3 loop reads CASSYPGLTYEQYF.

The chain uses TRBV7-7 and TRBJ2-3. The CDR3 consists of 13 residues. Germline V gene lookup returns CDR1 SSHAT and CDR2 FNYEAQ (reference sequence). The CDR3 here is CASSLGASDTQYF. Full variable domain (remainder filled in from reference TRBV7-7 and TRBJ2-3): GAGVSQSPRYKVTKRGQDVTLRCDPISSHATLYWYQQALGQGPEFLTYFNYEAQPDKSGLPSDRFSAERPEGSISTLTIQRTEQRDSAMYRCASSLGASDTQYFGPGTRLTVL.

This chain joins TRBV7-6 and TRBJ2-7. The CDR3 runs 14 residues. CDR1 is SGHVS, CDR2 FNYEAQ, per germline. The CDR3 is CASSPVSRPYEQYF.

The J gene is TRBJ2-1, the V gene TRBV12-3 or TRBV12-4; there is no DNA to check the TCRdb D call of TRBD1. The CDR3 length is 12 residues. The CDR3 here is CASGTGYNEQFF.

The chain links TRBV19 to TRBJ2-1; the TRBD2 assignment by TCRdb is unverifiable without DNA. The germline gives CDR1 LNHDA, CDR2 SQIVND (reference sequence). This CDR3 is 15 amino acids long. The CDR3 protein is CASSISGWVYNEQFF.

This chain joins TRBV4-3 and TRBJ2-2; TCRdb selects TRBD1, and the lack of DNA leaves this call unchecked. The V gene's germline CDR1 is LGHNA and CDR2 YSLEER. This CDR3 has 15 residues. Here the CDR3 reads CASSPAGGFTGELFF.

The chain uses TRBV4-3 and TRBJ2-6. This CDR3 is built from 16 residues. CDR1 and CDR2 from the germline V gene are LGHNA and YSLEER. CDR3 protein: CASSQDGRSGANVLTF.

The chain couples TRBV5-1 to TRBJ1-1; TCRdb's D call, TRBD1, is unchecked because there is no DNA. Germline V gene data show CDR1 as SGHRS and CDR2 as YFSETQ. This CDR3 is 15 amino acids long. CDR3: CASSGDREGNTEAFF.